The rows below give T cell receptor beta chains drawn from one sample of a study of tumour-infiltrating T cells in Burkitt lymphoma. Assay: immunoSEQ multiplex PCR; the TCRdb copy retains only in-frame clones and omits some. Seen here are roughly 1,800 clones, approximately 12% observed once, and the top ten hold 7.3%. Sequenced: tumor tissue. These receptors were taken from a human donor with Burkitt lymphoma. The CDR3 runs from the conserved cysteine through the conserved F or W. Each record gives: J gene, V gene, clone size, D gene, CDR3 protein, CDR3 DNA. A D gene is named only where the DNA matches it firmly. The size field is filled for only some rows; it gives once, few, many or a size class.

TRBJ2-3	TRBV4-3	-	TRBD2	CASSRAGSSTDTQYF	TGCGCCAGCAGCCGAGCGGGGAGCAGCACAGATACGCAGTATTTT
TRBJ1-6	TRBV6-6	-	TRBD1	CASSYSGTGPIPLHF	TGTGCCAGCAGTTACAGCGGGACAGGGCCAATACCCCTCCACTTT
TRBJ1-1	TRBV18	few	TRBD1	CASSQTGGRTEAFF	TGTGCCAGCTCACAGACAGGGGGCCGAACTGAAGCTTTCTTT
TRBJ2-1	TRBV29-1	-	-	CSVGRWTDTYNEQFF	TGCAGCGTCGGTCGCTGGACAGACACCTACAATGAGCAGTTCTTC
TRBJ2-1	TRBV30	-	TRBD2	CAWSRAGGLLRNEQFF	TGTGCCTGGAGTCGGGCGGGGGGACTTCTGAGGAATGAGCAGTTCTTC
TRBJ2-1	TRBV19	few	-	CASKSRGGNEQFF	TGTGCCAGTAAAAGCAGGGGGGGGAATGAGCAGTTCTTC
TRBJ2-7	TRBV4-2	-	TRBD1	CASSQDRQGDPYEQYF	TGTGCCAGTAGCCAAGATCGGCAGGGGGACCCCTACGAGCAGTACTTC
TRBJ2-5	TRBV4-1	-	-	CASSPSGDETQYF	TGCGCCAGCAGCCCGTCGGGGGATGAGACCCAGTACTTC
TRBJ2-7	TRBV15	few	TRBD2	CATSRDGGLAGGRYF	TGTGCCACCAGCAGAGATGGGGGACTAGCGGGGGGGCGGTACTTC
TRBJ1-2	TRBV6-6	-	TRBD1	CASSPGQGLSGGYTF	TGTGCCAGCAGTCCCGGACAGGGCTTATCTGGTGGCTACACCTTC
TRBJ2-7	TRBV6-5	-	-	CASSYPGSYEQYF	TGTGCCAGCAGTTACCCCGGGAGTTACGAGCAGTACTTC
TRBJ1-2	TRBV9	few	-	CASSLGTELFGYTF	TGTGCCAGCAGCTTGGGGACTGAGCTATTCGGCTACACCTTC
TRBJ1-2	TRBV5-4	few	TRBD1	CASSFSTGGNSGYTF	TGTGCCAGCAGCTTCTCTACAGGGGGGAACTCCGGCTACACCTTC
TRBJ2-3	TRBV9	few	TRBD2	CASSSWGTSGKDTQYF	TGTGCCAGCAGCTCCTGGGGAACTAGCGGCAAAGATACGCAGTATTTT
TRBJ1-1	TRBV11-1	-	TRBD1	CASSLEGTGFWNTEAFF	TGTGCCAGCAGCTTAGAAGGGACAGGGTTTTGGAACACTGAAGCTTTCTTT
TRBJ1-6	TRBV4-1	-	-	CASSHRGRGNSPFHF	TGCGCCAGCAGCCACCGCGGGAGGGGGAATTCACCCTTCCACTTT
TRBJ2-7	TRBV4-3	few	TRBD1	CASSQGTGDEQYF	TGCGCCAGCAGCCAAGGGACAGGGGACGAGCAGTACTTC
TRBJ1-2	TRBV6-5	few	TRBD1	CASSEGQVNGYTF	TGTGCCAGCAGCGAGGGACAGGTGAATGGCTACACCTTC
TRBJ1-2	TRBV7-9	-	-	CASSRDGYGYTF	TGTGCCAGCAGCAGGGACGGCTATGGCTACACCTTC
TRBJ1-1	TRBV6-5	-	-	CASNSIGWGTEAFF	TGTGCCAGCAATTCCATCGGGTGGGGGACTGAAGCTTTCTTT
TRBJ2-5	TRBV14	few	TRBD2	CASSLGGAGETQYF	TGTGCCAGCAGCCTCGGGGGGGCCGGGGAGACTCAGTACTTC
TRBJ2-7	TRBV9	few	-	CASSPVTDRNEQYF	TGTGCCAGCAGCCCAGTCACGGACAGAAACGAGCAGTACTTC
TRBJ2-5	TRBV4-3	few	TRBD2	CASSQEGSGGEETQYF	TGCGCCAGCAGCCAAGAAGGAAGCGGGGGGGAAGAGACCCAGTACTTC
TRBJ1-1	TRBV7-9	large	-	CASSSNTEAFF	TGTGCCAGCAGCTCGAACACTGAAGCTTTCTTT
TRBJ1-2	TRBV18	-	TRBD1	CASSPQGTGAYGYTF	TGTGCCAGCTCACCACAGGGGACAGGGGCCTATGGCTACACCTTC
TRBJ2-3	TRBV5-1	-	-	CASSLPGVTDTQYF	TGCGCCAGCAGCTTGCCGGGGGTCACAGATACGCAGTATTTT